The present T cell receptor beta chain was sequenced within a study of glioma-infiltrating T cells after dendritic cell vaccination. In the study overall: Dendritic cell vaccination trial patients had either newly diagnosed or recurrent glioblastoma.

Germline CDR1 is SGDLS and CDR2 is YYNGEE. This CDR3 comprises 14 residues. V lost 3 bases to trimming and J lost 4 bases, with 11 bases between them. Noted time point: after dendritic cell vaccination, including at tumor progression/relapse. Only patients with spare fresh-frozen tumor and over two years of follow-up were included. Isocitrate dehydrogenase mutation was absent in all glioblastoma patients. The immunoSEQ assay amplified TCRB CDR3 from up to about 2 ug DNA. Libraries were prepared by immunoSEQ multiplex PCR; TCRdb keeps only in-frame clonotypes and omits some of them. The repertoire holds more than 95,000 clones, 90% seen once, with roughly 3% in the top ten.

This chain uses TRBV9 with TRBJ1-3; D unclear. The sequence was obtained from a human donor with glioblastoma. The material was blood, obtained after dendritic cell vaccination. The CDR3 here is CASSGGPGGNTIYF. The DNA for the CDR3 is TGTGCCAGCAGCGGAGGACCGGGAGGAAACACCATATATTTT.